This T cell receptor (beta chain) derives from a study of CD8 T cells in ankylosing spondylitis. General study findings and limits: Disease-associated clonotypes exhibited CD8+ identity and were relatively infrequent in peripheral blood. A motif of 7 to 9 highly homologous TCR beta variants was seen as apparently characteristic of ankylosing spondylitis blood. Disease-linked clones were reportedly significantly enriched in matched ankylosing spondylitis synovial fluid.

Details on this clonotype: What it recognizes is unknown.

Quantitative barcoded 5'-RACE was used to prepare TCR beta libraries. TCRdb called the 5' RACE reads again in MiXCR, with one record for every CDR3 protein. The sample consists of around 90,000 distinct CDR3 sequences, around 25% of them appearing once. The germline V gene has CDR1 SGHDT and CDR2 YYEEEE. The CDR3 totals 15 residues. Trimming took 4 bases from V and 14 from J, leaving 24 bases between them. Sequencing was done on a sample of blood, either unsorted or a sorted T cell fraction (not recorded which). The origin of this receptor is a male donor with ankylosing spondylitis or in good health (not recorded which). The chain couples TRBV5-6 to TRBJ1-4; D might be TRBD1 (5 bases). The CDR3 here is CASSQTGTEDLRLFF. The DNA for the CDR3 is TGTGCCAGCAGCCAGACCGGGACCGAAGACTTGAGGCTGTTTTTT.